This T cell receptor (beta chain) was recovered during a study of beta chain features in type 1 diabetes. This clone came up a few times. Cells sorted by CD45RO/CCR7/CD25/CD127/CD95/CD27 comprised CD4+ naive, central memory, regulatory and stem cell-like memory cells. The length of the CDR3 is 13 residues. Germline V gives CDR1 SGHRS, CDR2 YFSETQ. Trimming shortened V by 8 bases and J by 5 bases, and 13 bases separated the two germline ends. The study reverse transcribed the entire isolated RNA, so it sequenced expressed TCRB transcripts. TCRdb's table, derived via immunoSEQ multiplex PCR, lists solely in-frame clones and lacks some. The sample includes about 290,000 clones, 8% of them seen just once.

Sequenced: central memory CD4+ T cells from blood. The V call is TRBV5-1, the J call TRBJ1-4; a possible D gene is TRBD1 (5 bases). The clonotype comes from a woman aged 18-29 years in good health. CDR3 loop: CASSTEGNEKLFF. For the CDR3, the DNA is TGCGCCAGTTCGACGGAGGGGAATGAAAAACTGTTTTTT. Drawing the rest from reference TRBV5-1 and TRBJ1-4, the complete variable domain is KAGVTQTPRYLIKTRGQQVTLSCSPISGHRSVSWYQQTPGQGLQFLFEYFSETQRNKGNFPGRFSGRQFSNSRSEMNVSTLELGDSALYLCASSTEGNEKLFFGSGTQLSVL.